Following are 10 T cell receptor beta chains from one sample sequenced in a study of T cell responses to AZD1222 COVID-19 vaccine. This table comes from immunoSEQ multiplex PCR, and its TCRdb copy is limited to in-frame clones, with some not included. The sample records over 75,000 clones, around 88% being singletons. This specimen consisted of peripheral blood, obtained 28 days after the second AZD1222 dose. These TCRs come from an adult who received the AZD1222 COVID-19 vaccine.

CDR3: CASSVVGTANEKLFF. CDR3 coding DNA: TGTGCCAGCAGCGTAGTAGGGACAGCTAATGAAAAACTGTTTTTT. This rearrangement joins TRBV9 to TRBJ1-4; 7 bases are a match to TRBD1. The V and J ends lost 0 bases and 3 bases, in that order; junction bases with no gene match: 2. Germline loops: CDR1 SGDLS, CDR2 YYNGEE. The CDR3 contains 15 residues.

This clone has just one count. The chain links TRBV11-2 to TRBJ2-5, with unresolved D. Trimming left V 3 bases short and J 4 bases short, with 9 bases between. Per the germline V gene, CDR1 is SGHAT and CDR2 is FQNNGV. The CDR3 consists of 13 residues. The CDR3 DNA reads TGTGCCAGCAGCTTTGATTGGGGAGAGACCCAGTACTTC. Translation: CASSFDWGETQYF.

This clone was found once. J is TRBJ2-7 and V is TRBV6-2 or TRBV6-3, with D unresolved. The germline V gene has CDR1 MNHEY and CDR2 SVGEGT. The CDR3 covers 13 residues. Trimming removed 4 bases at V and 0 bases at J, with 7 bases between. In DNA form, the CDR3 reads TGTGCCAGCAGTTGGCAGAGCTCCTACGAGCAGTACTTC. It codes for CASSWQSSYEQYF.

The chain uses TRBV28 and TRBJ1-1; 9 bases line up with TRBD1. Germline CDR1 reads MDHEN; CDR2 reads SYDVKM. The junction had 14 bases not matched to a gene; V was cut back by 1 base and J by 8 bases. The CDR3 extends over 17 amino acids. This CDR3 is CASSLFSRGQGRSEAFF. The CDR3 bases are TGTGCCAGCAGTTTATTTTCCCGGGGACAGGGAAGATCGGAAGCTTTCTTT. Full variable domain (outside the CDR3, taken from reference TRBV28 and TRBJ1-1): DVKVTQSSRYLVKRTGEKVFLECVQDMDHENMFWYRQDPGLGLRLIYFSYDVKMKEKGDIPEGYSVSREKKERFSLILESASTNQTSMYLCASSLFSRGQGRSEAFFGQGTRLTVV.

J is TRBJ2-7 and V is TRBV24-1, with D possibly matching TRBD2 (6 bases). The CDR3 length is 14 residues. CDR1 and CDR2 (germline): KGHDR, SFDVKD. Trimming left V 5 bases short and J 3 bases short, with 13 bases between. CDR3 nucleotides: TGTGCCACCAGTGGGGGGGACGGCATCTACGAGCAGTACTTC. Its translation is CATSGGDGIYEQYF.

The gene calls are TRBV29-1 and TRBJ2-6; D is undetermined. Germline CDR1 reads SQVTM; CDR2 reads ANQGSEA. There are 15 residues in the CDR3. Between the trimmed V and J ends, which lost 6 bases and 0 bases, there was a span of 12 bases. The CDR3 bases are TGCAGCGTACGATCGGTTTACTCTGGGGCCAACGTCCTGACTTTC. Translating gives CSVRSVYSGANVLTF.

The V call is TRBV4-3, the J call TRBJ2-1, with D possibly called TRBD1 or TRBD2 (6 bases each). V was shortened by 0 bases and J by 6 bases, with 12 bases between the two germline ends. The CDR3 runs to 15 residues. CDR1 and CDR2 (germline): LGHNA, YSLEER. CDR3 sequence reads: CASSQDLGGRNEQFF. Written as DNA, the CDR3 is TGCGCCAGCAGCCAAGATTTGGGGGGCCGCAATGAGCAGTTCTTC.

The chain couples TRBV3-1 (or the pseudogene TRBV3-2) to TRBJ2-7, with D maybe TRBD2 (5 bases). The germline CDR1 and CDR2 sequences are LGHDT and YNNKEL (reference sequence). This CDR3 comprises 13 residues. Trimming shortened V by 4 bases and J by 4 bases, and 11 bases separated the two germline ends. CDR3 bases: TGTGCCAGCAGCCCCGACCGAGGGTACGAGCAGTACTTC. Protein product: CASSPDRGYEQYF.

The chain carries TRBV6-4 and TRBJ2-2; tentatively, D is TRBD1 or TRBD2 (6 bases each). V gave up 5 bases and J gave up 0 bases, with 10 bases separating them. The CDR3 contains 15 residues. The germline CDR1 and CDR2 sequences are MRHNA and SNTAGT. CDR3 protein: CASSRGLSNTGELFF. In DNA, the CDR3 is TGTGCCAGCAGTCGGGGGCTTTCGAACACCGGGGAGCTGTTTTTT.

The chain recombines TRBV6-5 with TRBJ2-7; D gene uncertain. The length of the CDR3 is 13 residues. Trimming stripped 6 bases from V and 2 bases from J, with 11 bases between. Germline CDR1 is MNHEY and CDR2 is SVGAGI. The CDR3 sequence: CASSLSGAYEQYF. Written as DNA, the CDR3 is TGTGCCAGCAGCCTTAGTGGGGCCTACGAGCAGTACTTC.